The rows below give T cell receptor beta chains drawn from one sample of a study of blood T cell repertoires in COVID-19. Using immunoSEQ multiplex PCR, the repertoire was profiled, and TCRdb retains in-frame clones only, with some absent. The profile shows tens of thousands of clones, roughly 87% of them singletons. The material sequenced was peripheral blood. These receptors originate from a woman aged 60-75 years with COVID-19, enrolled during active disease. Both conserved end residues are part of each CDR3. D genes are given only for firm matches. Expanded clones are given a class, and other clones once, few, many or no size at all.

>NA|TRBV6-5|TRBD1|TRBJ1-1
CASRTGVNTEAFF
TGTGCCAGCAGGACAGGGGTAAACACTGAAGCTTTCTTT
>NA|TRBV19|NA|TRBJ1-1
CASSRLGTLNTEAFF
TGTGCCAGTAGTAGGCTGGGGACATTGAACACTGAAGCTTTCTTT
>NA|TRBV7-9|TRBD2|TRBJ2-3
CASKGVAGTSTDTQYF
TGTGCCAGCAAGGGAGTAGCGGGGACTAGCACAGATACGCAGTATTTT
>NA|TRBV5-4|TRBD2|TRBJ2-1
CASSFLSGGSYNEQFF
TGTGCCAGCAGCTTCCTGAGCGGGGGATCATACAATGAGCAGTTCTTC
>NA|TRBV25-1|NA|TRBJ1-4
CASSPAVGRYEKLFF
TGTGCCAGCAGCCCGGCAGTGGGGCGATATGAAAAACTGTTTTTT
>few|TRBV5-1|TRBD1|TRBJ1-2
CASSLAQGAHGPTFTTANGYTF
TGCGCCAGCAGCTTGGCCCAGGGGGCGCACGGACCGACTTTCACCACGGCTAACGGCTACACCTTC
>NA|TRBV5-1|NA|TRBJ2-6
CASSLGVRAGANVLTF
TGCGCCAGCAGCTTGGGGGTCAGGGCTGGGGCCAACGTCCTGACTTTC
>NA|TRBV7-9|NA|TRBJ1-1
CASVTGENTEAFF
TGTGCCAGCGTTACAGGCGAGAACACTGAAGCTTTCTTT
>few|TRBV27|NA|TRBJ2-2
CASSPTGRALNTGELFF
TGTGCCAGCAGTCCCACTGGCAGGGCGCTTAACACCGGGGAGCTGTTTTTT
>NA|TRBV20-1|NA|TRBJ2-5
CSASGAAGETQYF
TGCAGTGCTAGTGGAGCGGCCGGGGAGACCCAGTACTTC
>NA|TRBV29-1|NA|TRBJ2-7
CSVGGQSYEQYF
TGCAGCGTTGGTGGACAGTCATACGAGCAGTACTTC
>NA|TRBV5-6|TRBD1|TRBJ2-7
CASNLKGASPREQYF
TGTGCCAGCAACCTAAAGGGGGCGAGTCCGAGGGAGCAGTACTTC
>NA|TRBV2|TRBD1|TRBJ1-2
CASTGQGVGGYTF
TGTGCCAGCACGGGACAGGGGGTAGGTGGCTACACCTTC
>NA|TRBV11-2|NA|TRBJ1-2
CASSLAGGYGYTF
TGTGCCAGCAGCTTAGCCGGGGGCTATGGCTACACCTTC
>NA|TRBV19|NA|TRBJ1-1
CASSIDITGGSFF
TGTGCCAGTAGTATAGATATTACGGGGGGGTCTTTCTTT
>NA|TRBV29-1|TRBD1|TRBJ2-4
CSVFGTENIQYF
TGCAGCGTGTTCGGGACAGAAAACATTCAGTACTTC
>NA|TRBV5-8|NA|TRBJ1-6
CASSLEAASSYNSPLHF
TGTGCCAGCAGCTTGGAGGCAGCGAGCTCCTATAATTCACCCCTCCACTTT
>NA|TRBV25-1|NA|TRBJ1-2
CASSTQGGYTF
TGTGCCAGCAGTACCCAGGGAGGCTACACCTTC
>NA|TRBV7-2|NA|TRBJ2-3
CASSLRGLVTDTQYF
TGTGCCAGCAGCTTACGCGGGCTAGTCACAGATACGCAGTATTTT
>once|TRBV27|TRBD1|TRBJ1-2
CATRDRVDYGYTF
TGTGCCACCCGGGACAGGGTAGACTATGGCTACACCTTC
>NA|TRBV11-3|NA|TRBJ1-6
CASSSGGVDSPLHF
TGTGCCAGCAGCTCCGGAGGGGTGGATTCACCCCTCCACTTT
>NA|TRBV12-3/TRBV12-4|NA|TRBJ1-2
CASSPEGGYGYTF
TGTGCCAGCAGTCCGGAGGGAGGCTATGGCTACACCTTC
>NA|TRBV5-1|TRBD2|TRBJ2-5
CASSLSSSGQETQYF
TGCGCCAGCAGCCTCAGCTCTAGCGGACAAGAGACCCAGTACTTC
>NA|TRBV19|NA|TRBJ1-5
CASSIVGGPQHF
TGTGCCAGTAGTATAGTAGGGGGGCCCCAGCATTTT
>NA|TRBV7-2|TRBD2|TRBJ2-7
CASSPLLAGYEQYF
TGTGCCAGCAGCCCACTACTAGCGGGCTACGAGCAGTACTTC
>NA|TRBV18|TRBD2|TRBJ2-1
CASSPMGGRYNEQFF
TGTGCCAGCTCACCAATGGGGGGGAGATACAATGAGCAGTTCTTC
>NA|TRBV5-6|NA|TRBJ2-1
CASSLVAAGWEQFF
TGTGCCAGCAGCTTGGTCGCGGCGGGATGGGAGCAGTTCTTC
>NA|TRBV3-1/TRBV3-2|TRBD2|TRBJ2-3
CASSRGTSGTTDTQYF
TGTGCCAGCAGCCGGGGGACTAGCGGGACGACAGATACGCAGTATTTT
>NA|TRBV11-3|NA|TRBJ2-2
CASSPQRGTETGELFF
TGTGCCAGCAGCCCGCAACGCGGGACGGAGACCGGGGAGCTGTTTTTT
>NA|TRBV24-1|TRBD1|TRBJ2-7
CATSRDSPYEQYF
TGTGCCACCAGCCGGGACAGTCCCTACGAGCAGTACTTC
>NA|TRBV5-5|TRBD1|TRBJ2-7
CASSLVPGQGSYEQYF
TGTGCCAGCAGCTTGGTCCCGGGACAGGGATCCTACGAGCAGTACTTC
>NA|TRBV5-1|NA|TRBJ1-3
CASSLDRSGNTIYF
TGCGCCAGCAGCTTGGATCGCTCTGGAAACACCATATATTTT
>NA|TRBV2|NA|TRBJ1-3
CASSWNQAGSGNTIYF
TGTGCCAGCAGCTGGAACCAGGCGGGCTCTGGAAACACCATATATTTT
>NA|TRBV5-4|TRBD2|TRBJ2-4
CASSLEASGNVNIQYF
TGTGCCAGCAGCTTGGAGGCTAGCGGTAACGTAAACATTCAGTACTTC
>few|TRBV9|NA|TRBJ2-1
CASSGDAGKFFF
TGTGCCAGCAGCGGGGATGCAGGGAAGTTTTTCTTC
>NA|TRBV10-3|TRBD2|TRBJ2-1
CAISAGGEDYNEQFF
TGTGCCATCAGTGCCGGGGGGGAAGATTACAATGAGCAGTTCTTC